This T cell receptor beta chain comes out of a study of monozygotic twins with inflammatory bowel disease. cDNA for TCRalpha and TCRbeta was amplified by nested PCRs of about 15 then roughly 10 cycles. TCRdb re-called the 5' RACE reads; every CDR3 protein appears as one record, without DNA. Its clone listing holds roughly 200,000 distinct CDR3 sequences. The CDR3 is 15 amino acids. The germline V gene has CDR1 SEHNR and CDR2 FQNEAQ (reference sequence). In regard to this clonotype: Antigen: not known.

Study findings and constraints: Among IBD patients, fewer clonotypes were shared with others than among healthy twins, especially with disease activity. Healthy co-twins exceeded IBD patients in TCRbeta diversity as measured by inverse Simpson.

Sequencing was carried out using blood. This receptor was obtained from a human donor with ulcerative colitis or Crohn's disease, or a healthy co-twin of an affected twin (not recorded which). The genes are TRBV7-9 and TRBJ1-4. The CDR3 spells CASSLVKLVDEKLFF. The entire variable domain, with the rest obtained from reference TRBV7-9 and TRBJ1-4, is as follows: DTGVSQNPRHKITKRGQNVTFRCDPISEHNRLYWYRQTLGQGPEFLTYFQNEAQLEKSRLLSDRFSAERPKGSFSTLEIQRTEQGDSAMYLCASSLVKLVDEKLFFGSGTQLSVL.